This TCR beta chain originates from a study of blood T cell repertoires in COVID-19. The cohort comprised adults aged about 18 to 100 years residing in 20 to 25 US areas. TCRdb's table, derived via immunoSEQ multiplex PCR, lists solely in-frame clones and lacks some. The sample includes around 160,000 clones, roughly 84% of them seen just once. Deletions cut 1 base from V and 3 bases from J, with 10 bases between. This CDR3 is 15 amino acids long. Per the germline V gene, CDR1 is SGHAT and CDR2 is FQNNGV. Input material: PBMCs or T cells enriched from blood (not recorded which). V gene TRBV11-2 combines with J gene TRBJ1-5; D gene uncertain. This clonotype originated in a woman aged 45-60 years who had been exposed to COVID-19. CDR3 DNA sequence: TGTGCCAGCAGCTTAGGCGGCCTCTCCAATCAGCCCCAGCATTTT. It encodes CASSLGGLSNQPQHF. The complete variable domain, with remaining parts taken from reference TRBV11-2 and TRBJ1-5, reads EAGVAQSPRYKIIEKRQSVAFWCNPISGHATLYWYQQILGQGPKLLIQFQNNGVVDDSQLPKDRFSAERLKGVDSTLKIQPAKLEDSAVYLCASSLGGLSNQPQHFGDGTRLSIL.